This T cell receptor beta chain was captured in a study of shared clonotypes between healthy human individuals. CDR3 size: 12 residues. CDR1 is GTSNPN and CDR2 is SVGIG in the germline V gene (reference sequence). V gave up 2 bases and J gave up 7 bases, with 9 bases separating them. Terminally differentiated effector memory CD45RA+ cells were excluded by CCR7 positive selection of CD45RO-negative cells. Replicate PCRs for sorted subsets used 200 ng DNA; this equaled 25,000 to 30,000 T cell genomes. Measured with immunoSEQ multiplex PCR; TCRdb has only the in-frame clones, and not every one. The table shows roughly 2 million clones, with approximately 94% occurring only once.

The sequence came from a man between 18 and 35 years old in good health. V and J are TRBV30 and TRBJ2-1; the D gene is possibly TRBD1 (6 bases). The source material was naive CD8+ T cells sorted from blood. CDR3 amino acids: CAWSHQGNEQFF. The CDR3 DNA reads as TGTGCCTGGAGTCACCAGGGGAATGAGCAGTTCTTC.